A single sample is the source of the 16 T cell receptor beta chains below, sequenced in a study of radiotherapy plus CTLA-4 blockade in lung cancer. Libraries were prepared by immunoSEQ multiplex PCR; TCRdb keeps only in-frame clonotypes and omits some of them. The sample holds approximately 80,000 clones, roughly 74% seen once. The sequencing here drew on peripheral blood, taken from a patient treated with radiotherapy plus ipilimumab. The receptors stem from a human donor with non-small cell lung cancer whose response to radiotherapy plus ipilimumab could not be evaluated.

The V gene is TRBV5-1, the J gene TRBJ1-1; D is unresolved. Germline V gene lookup returns CDR1 SGHRS and CDR2 YFSETQ. Trimming stripped 1 base from V and 3 bases from J, with 7 bases between. There are 13 residues in the CDR3. The CDR3 DNA reads TGCGCCAGCAGCTTGCCAGTGGACACTGAAGCTTTCTTT. This codes for CASSLPVDTEAFF.

This chain connects TRBV6-6 to TRBJ1-5, with 8 bases that match TRBD1. CDR3 length equals 15 residues. CDR1 and CDR2 from the germline V gene are MNHNY and SVGAGI (reference sequence). The J segment lost 5 bases and the V segment lost 2 bases, leaving 5 bases of the junction unmatched. The CDR3 nucleotides are TGTGCCAGCAGTTACAACCAGGGGGCGGATCAGCCCCAGCATTTT. Amino acid sequence: CASSYNQGADQPQHF.

This clone appeared a single time. The V gene is TRBV18, the J gene TRBJ2-7; 7 bases agree with TRBD1. Unmatched junction bases numbered 6, after V lost 1 base and J lost 3 bases. Germline V gives CDR1 KGHSH, CDR2 LQKENI. The CDR3 contains 15 residues. In DNA form, the CDR3 reads TGTGCCAGCTCACCACTCCGACAGGGCATCTACGAGCAGTACTTC. Protein sequence: CASSPLRQGIYEQYF.

This rearrangement joins TRBV27 to TRBJ1-2; the D is unclear. The germline V gene has CDR1 MNHEY and CDR2 SMNVEV (reference sequence). Trimming cost V 4 bases and J 1 base, with 7 bases left between them. The CDR3 length is 13 residues. DNA of the CDR3: TGTGCCAGCAGTTCTCGTTATAACTATGGCTACACCTTC. Protein product: CASSSRYNYGYTF.

This clone has just a few counts. The CDR3 sequence: CASSAAVNTEAFF. DNA for the CDR3: TGTGCCAGTAGTGCGGCCGTGAACACTGAAGCTTTCTTT. The J gene is TRBJ1-1, the V gene TRBV19; D gene uncertain. Germline V gene data show CDR1 as LNHDA and CDR2 as SQIVND (reference sequence). V lost 5 bases and J lost 0, with 7 bases in between. This CDR3 has 13 amino acids.

CDR3 residues: CASSPSPGQGHIQYF. Here the CDR3 DNA reads TGTGCCAGCAGCCCCTCCCCCGGACAGGGTCACATTCAGTACTTC. The chain is built from TRBV6-1 and TRBJ2-4; 8 bases agree with TRBD1. After removal of 6 bases from V and 8 bases from J, the junction contained 12 bases not matched to a gene. The CDR3 spans 15 residues. Germline lookup yields CDR1 MNHNS and CDR2 SASEGT.

The V call is TRBV5-1, the J call TRBJ2-4, with 9 bases matching TRBD1. Germline assignment: CDR1 SGHRS and CDR2 YFSETQ. The V segment lost 4 bases and the J segment 6 bases; nucleotides outside the gene matches: 11. The CDR3 spans 16 residues. CDR3 in amino acids: CASSGGTGTGINIQYF. The CDR3 DNA is TGCGCCAGCAGCGGGGGCACCGGGACAGGGATAAACATTCAGTACTTC. Using reference TRBV5-1 and TRBJ2-4 for the parts outside the CDR3, the full variable domain is KAGVTQTPRYLIKTRGQQVTLSCSPISGHRSVSWYQQTPGQGLQFLFEYFSETQRNKGNFPGRFSGRQFSNSRSEMNVSTLELGDSALYLCASSGGTGTGINIQYFGAGTRLSVL.

The chain couples TRBV7-9 to TRBJ2-7; D is unresolved. Trimming shortened V by 4 bases and J by 5 bases, and 6 bases separated the two germline ends. The CDR3 length is 11 residues. The germline V gene has CDR1 SEHNR and CDR2 FQNEAQ (reference sequence). The CDR3 spells CASSYRDEQYF. The CDR3 DNA follows: TGTGCCAGCAGCTACCGGGACGAGCAGTACTTC.

The DNA of the CDR3 is TGTGCCAGCAGCCTAGCGGGAGTCCTTAGAGAGCAGTACTTC. This encodes CASSLAGVLREQYF. The chain recombines TRBV6-5 with TRBJ2-7; 10 positions agree with TRBD2. The germline gives CDR1 MNHEY, CDR2 SVGAGI. The CDR3 covers 14 residues. V was clipped by 6 bases and J by 7 bases; unmatched bases: 9.

The chain recombines TRBV6-5 with TRBJ1-1, with TRBD1 as a possible D gene (6 bases). The length of the CDR3 is 14 residues. The ends were cut back, 7 bases at V and 6 bases at J, with 18 bases in the middle. CDR1 MNHEY and CDR2 SVGAGI come from the germline V gene. The chain's CDR3 is CASTPTDRPAEAFF. CDR3 DNA sequence: TGTGCCAGCACTCCTACTGACAGGCCCGCTGAAGCTTTCTTT.

The chain uses TRBV6-1 and TRBJ2-5; 10 bases align to TRBD2. The CDR3 length is 13 residues. The trim removed 6 bases at V and 5 bases at J, leaving 3 bases unmatched. The germline V gene has CDR1 MNHNS and CDR2 SASEGT. In DNA form, the CDR3 reads TGTGCCAGCAGACTAGCGGGACTTGAGACCCAGTACTTC. The encoded protein is CASRLAGLETQYF.

The chain links TRBV4-1 to TRBJ2-5, with 10 bases aligning to TRBD2. Germline V gives CDR1 MGHRA, CDR2 YSYEKL. V lost 3 bases, J lost 4 bases, and 17 bases stayed unmatched. The CDR3 totals 19 residues. The CDR3: CASSHSTSGRASSGETQYF. In nucleotides, the CDR3 is TGCGCCAGCAGCCATTCCACCAGCGGGAGGGCCTCGAGCGGAGAGACCCAGTACTTC.

V is TRBV5-1 and J is TRBJ1-1; D may be TRBD1 (5 bases). Deletions cut 2 bases from V and 1 base from J, with 6 bases between. CDR3 length equals 13 residues. Germline CDR1 reads SGHRS; CDR2 reads YFSETQ. CDR3 loop: CASSFDRNTEAFF. The DNA of the CDR3 is TGCGCCAGCAGCTTCGACAGGAACACTGAAGCTTTCTTT.

CDR3: CASSATGTGGRAFF. Written as DNA, the CDR3 is TGTGCCAGCAGTGCGACCGGGACAGGGGGGAGAGCTTTCTTT. V and J are TRBV27 and TRBJ1-1, with 11 bases aligning to TRBD1. Germline CDR1 MNHEY, CDR2 SMNVEV (reference sequence). J lost 10 bases, V lost 5 bases, and 9 bases had no gene match. The CDR3 covers 14 residues.

V and J are TRBV10-3 and TRBJ2-2; D might be TRBD1 (6 bases). Germline-derived CDR1 and CDR2 are ENHRY and SYGVKD. V lost 6 bases to trimming and J lost 5 bases, with 13 bases between them. The CDR3 length is 14 residues. The CDR3 coding sequence is TGTGCCATCAGCAGGGGCCGAGAAACCGGGGAGCTGTTTTTT. Its translation: CAISRGRETGELFF.

This clone was found once. The chain couples TRBV30 to TRBJ1-5; possible D gene TRBD1, 6 bases. The CDR3 sequence is 16 residues long. Trimming removed 3 bases from V and 2 bases from J, with 17 bases in between. Germline CDR1 is GTSNPN and CDR2 is SVGIG (reference sequence). CDR3 DNA: TGTGCCTGGAGACCCCCGACAGGTTCGGGCAATCAGCCCCAGCATTTT. Protein sequence: CAWRPPTGSGNQPQHF.